This T cell receptor beta chain was recorded in a study of CXCR3-negative and CXCR3-positive naive CD8 T cells. Findings and caveats of the study: Memory CD8+ cells showed much lower diversity, while both naive subsets were comparably high. For CXCR3-positive naive cells, TRB CDR3s were more hydrophobic than those of CXCR3-negative naive cells.

The CDR3 is 15 amino acids. Per the germline V gene, CDR1 is SQVTM and CDR2 is ANQGSEA. It was by 5' RACE with UMI labels that the TRB cDNA libraries were prepared. With the 5' RACE reads reprocessed, TCRdb shows one record per CDR3 protein and no DNA. Found here are under 75,000 distinct CDR3 sequences; the top ten clones hold 4.3%. Details on this clonotype: Its target is unknown.

The rearrangement links TRBV29-1 to TRBJ2-7; TCRdb lists TRBD1, though no DNA is available to test this call. Sequencing was carried out using naive CXCR3- CD8+ T cells from blood. Subset described: CD45RO-CCR7+CD27+CD95- naive CD8+ T cells lacking CXCR3 (TNR3-). The TCR sequence derives from a human donor in good health. Some clones in this sample may be carry-over from other donors' samples. CDR3 sequence: CSVEDWAGETYEQYF.